Shown below are 18 T cell receptor beta chains from a single sample sequenced in a study of OX40 agonist ivuxolimab in advanced cancers. Sequenced by immunoSEQ multiplex PCR; TCRdb stores in-frame clones only, minus some. The table records 80,000 to 85,000 clones, around 84% of them present only once. The starting material was CD4+ or CD8+ T cells sorted from blood, obtained in a trial of the OX40 agonist ivuxolimab. The receptor source for this set is an adult with an advanced solid tumor such as melanoma, head and neck, liver or kidney cancer.

J is TRBJ1-5 and V is TRBV7-8; D is unresolved. The V end lost 0 bases, the J end lost 7 bases, and 10 bases lay between the germline ends. From germline, CDR1 is SGHVS and CDR2 FQNEAQ. The CDR3 length is 14 residues. CDR3 sequence: CASSLALLGQPQHF. The CDR3 DNA is TGTGCCAGCAGCTTAGCACTGTTGGGGCAGCCCCAGCATTTT. The whole variable domain, filled in from reference TRBV7-8 and TRBJ1-5, reads GAGVSQSPRYKVAKRGQDVALRCDPISGHVSLFWYQQALGQGPEFLTYFQNEAQLDKSGLPSDRFFAERPEGSVSTLKIQRTQQEDSAVYLCASSLALLGQPQHFGDGTRLSIL.

The genes are TRBV27 and TRBJ1-1, with D tentatively TRBD1 (6 bases). The V end lost 5 bases, the J end lost 2 bases, and 15 bases lay between the germline ends. The CDR3 contains 15 residues. Germline CDR1 MNHEY, CDR2 SMNVEV (reference sequence). CDR3 loop: CASSLKGGSNTEAFF. The CDR3 DNA reads TGTGCCAGCAGTCTAAAGGGGGGGAGCAACACTGAAGCTTTCTTT.

This chain connects TRBV27 to TRBJ1-1, with D maybe TRBD1 (5 bases). Germline assignment: CDR1 MNHEY and CDR2 SMNVEV (reference sequence). V lost 6 bases and J lost 3, with 11 bases in between. CDR3 length: 13 amino acids. The CDR3 coding sequence is TGTGCCAGCAGGGGTCGAGGGGACACTGAAGCTTTCTTT. It yields the protein CASRGRGDTEAFF.

The chain couples TRBV2 to TRBJ2-3, with 7 bases identical to TRBD2. The CDR3 has 12 residues. Trimming cost V 8 bases and J 6 bases; bases outside gene matches: 5. The germline V gene encodes CDR1 SNHLY and CDR2 FYNNEI. The CDR3 here is CASGGESDTQYF. The CDR3 nucleotides are TGTGCCAGCGGGGGGGAGTCGGATACGCAGTATTTT.

J is TRBJ2-6 and V is TRBV4-3, with D uncertain. V was pared by 1 base and J by 0 bases, with 10 bases between. This CDR3 comprises 17 residues. Germline CDR1 and CDR2: LGHNA and YSLEER. The chain's CDR3 is CASSQVPGDSGANVLTF. CDR3 nucleotides: TGCGCCAGCAGCCAAGTGCCAGGTGACTCTGGGGCCAACGTCCTGACTTTC.

This clone turned up a few times. The chain recombines TRBV6-1 with TRBJ1-2; the D is unclear. The CDR3 contains 11 residues. With 4 bases removed from V and 8 bases from J, the gap between germline ends came to 8 bases. Per germline, CDR1 MNHNS and CDR2 SASEGT. DNA for the CDR3: TGTGCCAGCAGTGTCAGTAGCGGCTACACCTTC. This codes for CASSVSSGYTF.

The chain carries TRBV5-5 and TRBJ2-3, with 13 positions matching TRBD2. V dropped 4 bases and J dropped 0; count of bases not matched to a gene: 5. Germline CDR1 SGHKS, CDR2 YYEKEE (reference sequence). The CDR3 totals 17 residues. CDR3 bases: TGTGCCAGCAGCCGAGGACTAGCGGGGGCCAGCACAGATACGCAGTATTTT. As protein: CASSRGLAGASTDTQYF.

The J gene is TRBJ1-1, the V gene TRBV19; D not resolved. V lost 1 base to trimming and J lost 2 bases, with 8 bases between them. CDR1 and CDR2 (germline): LNHDA, SQIVND (reference sequence). The CDR3 spans 14 residues. The CDR3 is CASSIGGQNTEAFF. The CDR3 region has the DNA TGTGCCAGTAGTATAGGGGGTCAAAACACTGAAGCTTTCTTT.

V usage is TRBV19 and J usage is TRBJ2-7, with 15 bases aligning to TRBD2. Germline V gene sequence: CDR1 LNHDA, CDR2 SQIVND (reference sequence). J gave up 6 bases and V 10 bases, and 13 bases lay outside the gene matches. The length of the CDR3 is 16 residues. The CDR3 region has the DNA TGTGCCACCCCCCCCCGGACTAGCGGGAGGGATTTCGAGCAGTACTTC. Protein product: CATPPRTSGRDFEQYF.

The gene calls are TRBV6-5 and TRBJ2-1, with 15 bases matching TRBD2. This CDR3 is 15 amino acids long. The V gene end was trimmed by 6 bases and the J gene end by 11 bases; junction bases not matched to a gene: 8. The germline CDR1 and CDR2 sequences are MNHEY and SVGAGI. The DNA for the CDR3 is TGTGCCAGCAGCCCTCCGGGACTAGCGGGAGGCCAGCAGTTCTTC. As protein: CASSPPGLAGGQQFF.

This chain connects TRBV19 to TRBJ1-1; D is uncertain. With 3 bases removed from V and 0 bases from J, the gap between germline ends came to 5 bases. The germline CDR1 and CDR2 sequences are LNHDA and SQIVND (reference sequence). CDR3 length: 13 amino acids. This CDR3 is CASSISLNTEAFF. In DNA, the CDR3 is TGTGCCAGTAGTATCTCCCTGAACACTGAAGCTTTCTTT. Full variable domain (rest looked up from reference TRBV19 and TRBJ1-1): DGGITQSPKYLFRKEGQNVTLSCEQNLNHDAMYWYRQDPGQGLRLIYYSQIVNDFQKGDIAEGYSVSREKKESFPLTVTSAQKNPTAFYLCASSISLNTEAFFGQGTRLTVV.

This clone was seen only a few times. The V and J genes are TRBV9 and TRBJ2-1; 9 positions agree with TRBD1. The CDR3 has 14 amino acids. Trimming removed 3 bases from V and 8 bases from J; junction bases left unmatched: 6. Germline values: CDR1 SGDLS, CDR2 YYNGEE. This chain's CDR3 is CASSAMGQGDEQFF. In nucleotides, the CDR3 is TGTGCCAGCAGCGCCATGGGACAGGGCGATGAGCAGTTCTTC.

V usage is TRBV7-2 and J usage is TRBJ2-5, with D maybe TRBD2 (6 bases). The V end was cut by 2 bases, the J end by 5 bases, with 12 bases between. Germline V gene lookup returns CDR1 SGHTA and CDR2 FQGNSA. This CDR3 is built from 14 residues. This chain's CDR3 is CASSLSRGRETQYF. DNA for the CDR3: TGTGCCAGCAGCTTAAGCAGAGGGAGGGAGACCCAGTACTTC.

This sequence joins TRBV30 and TRBJ1-4; TRBD1 matches at 10 bases. Germline-derived CDR1 and CDR2 are GTSNPN and SVGIG (reference sequence). With 0 bases clipped from V and 5 bases from J, the junction kept 3 bases outside the gene matches. This CDR3 contains 15 residues. The CDR3 region has the DNA TGTGCCTGGAGTGTAGGGGGACAGGGGAATGAAAAACTGTTTTTT. This gives the protein CAWSVGGQGNEKLFF.

The CDR3 loop reads CASSPGLAERTDTQYF. DNA for the CDR3: TGCGCCAGCAGCCCGGGACTAGCGGAGAGGACAGATACGCAGTATTTT. V is TRBV4-3 and J is TRBJ2-3; 11 bases align to TRBD2. V shed 4 bases and J 3 bases; nucleotides not matched to a gene: 6. The CDR3 is 16 amino acids. Germline assignment: CDR1 LGHNA and CDR2 YSLEER.

V usage is TRBV5-6 and J usage is TRBJ1-2, with D perhaps TRBD1 (5 bases). Trimming took off 4 bases at V and 8 bases at J, with 18 bases between the two ends. Germline V gene sequence: CDR1 SGHDT, CDR2 YYEEEE. The CDR3 spans 14 residues. CDR3 DNA sequence: TGTGCCAGCAGCGGGGCGGGACCGTGGAGGGGCTACACCTTC. This gives the protein CASSGAGPWRGYTF.

V usage is TRBV7-8 and J usage is TRBJ2-1; possible D gene TRBD2, 5 bases. This CDR3 is 16 amino acids long. The V and J ends lost 2 bases and 0 bases respectively, with 11 bases between them. CDR1 and CDR2 (germline): SGHVS, FQNEAQ. The CDR3 region is CASSLKSGTSYNEQFF. The DNA for the CDR3 is TGTGCCAGCAGCTTAAAAAGCGGAACCTCCTACAATGAGCAGTTCTTC.

There are a few counts of this clone. The chain combines TRBV5-6 with TRBJ1-1; no firm D call. With 5 bases removed from V and 0 bases from J, the gap between germline ends came to 11 bases. This CDR3 is built from 14 residues. Germline V lookup: CDR1 SGHDT, CDR2 YYEEEE. The DNA for the CDR3 is TGTGCCAGCAGTTGGCAGTTCATGAACACTGAAGCTTTCTTT. This codes for CASSWQFMNTEAFF.